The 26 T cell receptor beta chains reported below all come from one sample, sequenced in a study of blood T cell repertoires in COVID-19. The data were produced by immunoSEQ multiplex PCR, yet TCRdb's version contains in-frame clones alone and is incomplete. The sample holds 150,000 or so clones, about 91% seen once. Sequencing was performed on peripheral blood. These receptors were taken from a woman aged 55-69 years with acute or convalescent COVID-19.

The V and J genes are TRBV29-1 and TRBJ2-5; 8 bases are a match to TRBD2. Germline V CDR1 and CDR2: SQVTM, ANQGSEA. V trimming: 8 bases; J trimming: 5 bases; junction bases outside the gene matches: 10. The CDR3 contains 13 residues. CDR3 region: CSTRGAGGETQYF. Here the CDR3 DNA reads TGCAGCACGCGGGGGGCCGGGGGCGAGACCCAGTACTTC.

The CDR3 sequence is CASSPLTGFVLNYGYTF. For the CDR3, the DNA is TGTGCCAGCAGCCCCTTGACAGGATTTGTCCTAAACTATGGCTACACCTTC. The chain recombines TRBV7-2 with TRBJ1-2, with a tentative D call TRBD1 (6 bases). This CDR3 region has 17 residues. Per the germline V gene, CDR1 is SGHTA and CDR2 is FQGNSA. The V end was cut by 5 bases, the J end by 2 bases, with 21 bases between.

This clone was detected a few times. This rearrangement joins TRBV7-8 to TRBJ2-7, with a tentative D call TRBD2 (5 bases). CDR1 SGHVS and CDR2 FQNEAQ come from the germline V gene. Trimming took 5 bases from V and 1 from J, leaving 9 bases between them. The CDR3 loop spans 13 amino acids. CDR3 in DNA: TGTGCCAGCAGCATCGGACTTTCCTACGAGCAGTACTTC. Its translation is CASSIGLSYEQYF.

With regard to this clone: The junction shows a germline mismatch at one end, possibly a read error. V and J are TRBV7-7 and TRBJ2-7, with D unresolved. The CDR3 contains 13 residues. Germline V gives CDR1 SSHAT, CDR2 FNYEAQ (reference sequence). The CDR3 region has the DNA TGTGCTAGCAGCTCTGGGCCGGTCTACGAGCAGTACTTC. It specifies CASSSGPVYEQYF.

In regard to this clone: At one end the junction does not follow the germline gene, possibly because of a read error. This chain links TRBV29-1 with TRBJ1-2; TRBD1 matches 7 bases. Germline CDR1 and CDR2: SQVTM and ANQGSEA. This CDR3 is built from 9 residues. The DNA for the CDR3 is TGCAGCGTTGTTGAGGGGGCGGCCTTC. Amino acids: CSVVEGAAF.

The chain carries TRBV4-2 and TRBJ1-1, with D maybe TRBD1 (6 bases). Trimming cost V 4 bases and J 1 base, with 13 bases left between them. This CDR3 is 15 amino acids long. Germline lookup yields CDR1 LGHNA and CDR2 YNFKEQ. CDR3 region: CASSPLDRQNTEAFF. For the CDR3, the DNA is TGTGCCAGCAGCCCCTTAGACAGGCAGAACACTGAAGCTTTCTTT.

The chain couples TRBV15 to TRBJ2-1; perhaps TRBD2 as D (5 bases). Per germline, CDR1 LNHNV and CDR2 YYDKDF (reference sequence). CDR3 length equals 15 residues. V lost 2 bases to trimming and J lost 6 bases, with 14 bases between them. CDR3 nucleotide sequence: TGTGCCACCAGCAGATCGGGGTACCAGTCCAATGAGCAGTTCTTC. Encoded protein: CATSRSGYQSNEQFF.

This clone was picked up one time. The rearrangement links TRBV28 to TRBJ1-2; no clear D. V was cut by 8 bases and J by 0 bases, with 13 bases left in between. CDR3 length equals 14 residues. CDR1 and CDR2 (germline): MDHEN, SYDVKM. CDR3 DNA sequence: TGTGCCAGCCTAAGGGCGGGAGCTAACTATGGCTACACCTTC. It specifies CASLRAGANYGYTF.

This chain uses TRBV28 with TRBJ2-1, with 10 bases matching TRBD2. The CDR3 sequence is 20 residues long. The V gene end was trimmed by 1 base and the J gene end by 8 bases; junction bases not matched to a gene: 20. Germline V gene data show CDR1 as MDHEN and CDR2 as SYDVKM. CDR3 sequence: CASSLSPPPAGGPFGHEQFF. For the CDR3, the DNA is TGTGCCAGCAGTTTATCACCACCGCCAGCGGGGGGGCCTTTCGGTCATGAGCAGTTCTTC.

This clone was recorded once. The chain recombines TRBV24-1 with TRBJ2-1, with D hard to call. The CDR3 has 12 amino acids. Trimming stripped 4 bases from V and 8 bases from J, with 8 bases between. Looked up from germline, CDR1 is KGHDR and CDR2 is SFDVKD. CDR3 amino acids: CATSDPYYEQFF. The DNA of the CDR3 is TGTGCCACCAGTGACCCCTATTATGAGCAGTTCTTC.

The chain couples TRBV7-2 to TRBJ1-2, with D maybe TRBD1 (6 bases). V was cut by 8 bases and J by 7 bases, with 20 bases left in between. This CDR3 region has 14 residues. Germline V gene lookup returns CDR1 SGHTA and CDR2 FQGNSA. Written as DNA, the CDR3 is TGTGCCAGCGGCCTTGGGGGCCCCATGGGTGGCTACACCTTC. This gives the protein CASGLGGPMGGYTF. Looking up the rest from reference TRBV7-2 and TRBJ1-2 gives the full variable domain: GAGVSQSPSNKVTEKGKDVELRCDPISGHTALYWYRQSLGQGLEFLIYFQGNSAPDKSGLPSDRFSAERTGGSVSTLTIQRTQQEDSAVYLCASGLGGPMGGYTFGSGTRLTVV.

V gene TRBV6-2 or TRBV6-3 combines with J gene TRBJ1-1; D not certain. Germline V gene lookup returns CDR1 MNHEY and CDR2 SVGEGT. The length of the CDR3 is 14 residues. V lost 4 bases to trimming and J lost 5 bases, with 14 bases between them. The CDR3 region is CASSSPRQATEAFF. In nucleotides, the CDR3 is TGTGCCAGCAGTTCACCTCGCCAGGCGACTGAAGCTTTCTTT.

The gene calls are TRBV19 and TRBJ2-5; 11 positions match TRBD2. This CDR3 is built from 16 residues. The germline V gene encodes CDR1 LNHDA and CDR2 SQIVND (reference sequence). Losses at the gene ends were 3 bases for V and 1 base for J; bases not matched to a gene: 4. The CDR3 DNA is TGTGCCAGTAGTATGCCTAGCGGGGGGACCCAAGAGACCCAGTACTTC. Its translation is CASSMPSGGTQETQYF.

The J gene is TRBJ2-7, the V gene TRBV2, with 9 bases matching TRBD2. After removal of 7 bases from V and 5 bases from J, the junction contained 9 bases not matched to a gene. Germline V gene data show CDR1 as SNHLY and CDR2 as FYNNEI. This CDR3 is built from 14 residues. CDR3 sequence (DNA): TGTGCCAGCAATGCCGGGACTAGCATCAACGAGCAGTACTTC. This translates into CASNAGTSINEQYF. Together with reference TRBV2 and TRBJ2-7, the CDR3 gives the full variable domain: EPEVTQTPSHQVTQMGQEVILRCVPISNHLYFYWYRQILGQKVEFLVSFYNNEISEKSEIFDDQFSVERPDGSNFTLKIRSTKLEDSAMYFCASNAGTSINEQYFGPGTRLTVT.

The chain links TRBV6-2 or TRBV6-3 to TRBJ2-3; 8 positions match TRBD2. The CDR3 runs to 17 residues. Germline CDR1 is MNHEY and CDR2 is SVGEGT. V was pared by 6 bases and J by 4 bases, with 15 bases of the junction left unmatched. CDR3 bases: TGTGCCAGCAGCGATACCTCGGGGGGGCCTACCCCAGATACGCAGTATTTT. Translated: CASSDTSGGPTPDTQYF.

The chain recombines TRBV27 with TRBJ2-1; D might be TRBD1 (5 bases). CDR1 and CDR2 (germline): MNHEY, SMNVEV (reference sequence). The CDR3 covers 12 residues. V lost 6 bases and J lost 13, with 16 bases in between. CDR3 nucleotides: TGTGCCAGCAGATCTCAGGGTTTTCTACAGTTCTTC. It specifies CASRSQGFLQFF.

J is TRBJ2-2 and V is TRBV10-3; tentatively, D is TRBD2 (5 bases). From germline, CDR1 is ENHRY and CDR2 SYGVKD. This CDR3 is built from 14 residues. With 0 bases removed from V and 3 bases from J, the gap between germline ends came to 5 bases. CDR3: CAISESRDTGELFF. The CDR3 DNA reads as TGTGCCATCAGTGAGTCGCGGGACACCGGGGAGCTGTTTTTT.

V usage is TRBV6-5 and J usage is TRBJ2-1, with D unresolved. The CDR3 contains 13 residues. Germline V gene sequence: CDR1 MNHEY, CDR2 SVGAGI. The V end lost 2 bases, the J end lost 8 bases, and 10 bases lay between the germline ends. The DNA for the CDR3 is TGTGCCAGCAGTTACAGCCGATCCTATGAGCAGTTCTTC. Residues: CASSYSRSYEQFF.

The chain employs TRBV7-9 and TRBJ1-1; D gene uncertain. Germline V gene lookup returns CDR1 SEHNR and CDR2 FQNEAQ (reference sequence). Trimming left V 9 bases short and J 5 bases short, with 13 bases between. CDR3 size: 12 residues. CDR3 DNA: TGTGCCAGTCAACTCCGGGGAACTGAAGCTTTCTTT. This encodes CASQLRGTEAFF.

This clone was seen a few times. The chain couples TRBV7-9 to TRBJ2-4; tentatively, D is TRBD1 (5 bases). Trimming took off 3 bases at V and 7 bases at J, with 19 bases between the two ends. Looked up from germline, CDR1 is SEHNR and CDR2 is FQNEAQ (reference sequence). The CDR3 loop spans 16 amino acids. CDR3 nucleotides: TGTGCCAGCAGCTTGGGGATCCCAGGGCGTAAGAACATTCAGTACTTC. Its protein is CASSLGIPGRKNIQYF.

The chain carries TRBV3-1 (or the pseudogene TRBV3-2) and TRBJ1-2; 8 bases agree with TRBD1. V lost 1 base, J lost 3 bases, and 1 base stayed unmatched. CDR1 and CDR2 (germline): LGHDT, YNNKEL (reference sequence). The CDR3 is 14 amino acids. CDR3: CASSQGTGYYGYTF. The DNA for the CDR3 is TGTGCCAGCAGCCAAGGGACAGGGTACTATGGCTACACCTTC.

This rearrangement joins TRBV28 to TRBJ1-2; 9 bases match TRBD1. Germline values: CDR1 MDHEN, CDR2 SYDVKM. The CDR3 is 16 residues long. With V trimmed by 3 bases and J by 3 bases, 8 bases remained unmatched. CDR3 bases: TGTGCCAGCAGTTTGGAAAGACAGGGGGTCCACTATGGCTACACCTTC. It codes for CASSLERQGVHYGYTF.

CDR3 region: CASSPRLRHGSTDTQYF. In nucleotides, the CDR3 is TGTGCCAGCAGCCCGCGACTACGCCACGGTAGCACAGATACGCAGTATTTT. This chain joins TRBV5-6 and TRBJ2-3; tentative D call: TRBD2 (5 bases). This CDR3 comprises 17 residues. Trimming cost V 4 bases and J 0 bases, with 18 bases left between them. Germline values: CDR1 SGHDT, CDR2 YYEEEE. The whole variable domain, filled in from reference TRBV5-6 and TRBJ2-3, reads DAGVTQSPTHLIKTRGQQVTLRCSPKSGHDTVSWYQQALGQGPQFIFQYYEEEERQRGNFPDRFSGHQFPNYSSELNVNALLLGDSALYLCASSPRLRHGSTDTQYFGPGTRLTVL.

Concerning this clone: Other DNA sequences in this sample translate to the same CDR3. CDR3 DNA sequence: TGCGCCAGCAGCCAAGCTACAGGGTTCTACGAGCAGTACTTC. This sequence encodes CASSQATGFYEQYF. This chain joins TRBV4-1 and TRBJ2-7; weak D call: TRBD1 (6 bases). V lost 1 base to trimming and J lost 3 bases, with 10 bases between them. The CDR3 covers 14 residues. Germline CDR1 is MGHRA and CDR2 is YSYEKL.

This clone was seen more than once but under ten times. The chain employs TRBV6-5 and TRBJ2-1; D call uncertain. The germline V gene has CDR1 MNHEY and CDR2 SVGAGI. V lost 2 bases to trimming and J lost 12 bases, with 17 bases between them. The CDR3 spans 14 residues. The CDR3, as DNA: TGTGCCAGCAGTTACGATGACCAGGTCAGGCGGCAGTTCTTC. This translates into CASSYDDQVRRQFF.

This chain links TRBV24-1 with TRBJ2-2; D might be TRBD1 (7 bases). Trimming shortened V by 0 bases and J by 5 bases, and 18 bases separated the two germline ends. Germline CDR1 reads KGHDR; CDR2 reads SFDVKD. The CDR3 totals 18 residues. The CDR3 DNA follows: TGTGCCACCAGTGATTTGGCCCCGGCAGGGGGGTATACCGGGGAGCTGTTTTTT. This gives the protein CATSDLAPAGGYTGELFF.